This T cell receptor beta chain was identified in a study of blood T cell repertoires in COVID-19. Libraries were prepared by immunoSEQ multiplex PCR; TCRdb keeps only in-frame clonotypes and omits some of them. The sample lists 370,000 or so clones, more than 70% occurring once. This clone appeared once. Two consecutive negative NP/OP PCR tests, clearance, or resolved symptoms defined Cohort 3 recovery. Germline values: CDR1 MNHEY, CDR2 SMNVEV (reference sequence). V shed 4 bases and J 1 base; nucleotides not matched to a gene: 1. This CDR3 spans 14 amino acids. This chain links TRBV27 with TRBJ2-1; TRBD2 matches at 7 bases. The sequenced material came from PBMCs or T cells enriched from blood (not recorded which). The sequence came from a man aged 25 to 40 who had recovered from COVID-19. The CDR3 nucleotides read TGTGCCAGCAGTTGGGGGGGTTCCTACAATGAGCAGTTCTTC. Translated: CASSWGGSYNEQFF.